This T cell receptor beta chain was identified during a study of blood T cell repertoires in COVID-19. Self-reported history from a screening survey and questionnaire set each donor's cohort. Germline V lookup: CDR1 SGHDT, CDR2 YYEEEE. Trimming cost V 5 bases and J 0 bases; bases outside gene matches: 7. The CDR3 runs to 15 residues. Generated by immunoSEQ multiplex PCR, the TCRdb table keeps only in-frame clones and is missing some. The sample includes about 250,000 clones, around 85% of them seen just once. Source material: PBMCs or T cells enriched from blood (not recorded which). This receptor was obtained from a woman aged 45 to 65 with acute COVID-19. The chain is built from TRBV5-6 and TRBJ1-1; 7 positions agree with TRBD1. CDR3 region: CASSSTGLVNTEAFF. The CDR3 DNA is TGTGCCAGCAGTTCGACAGGGCTTGTGAACACTGAAGCTTTCTTT.